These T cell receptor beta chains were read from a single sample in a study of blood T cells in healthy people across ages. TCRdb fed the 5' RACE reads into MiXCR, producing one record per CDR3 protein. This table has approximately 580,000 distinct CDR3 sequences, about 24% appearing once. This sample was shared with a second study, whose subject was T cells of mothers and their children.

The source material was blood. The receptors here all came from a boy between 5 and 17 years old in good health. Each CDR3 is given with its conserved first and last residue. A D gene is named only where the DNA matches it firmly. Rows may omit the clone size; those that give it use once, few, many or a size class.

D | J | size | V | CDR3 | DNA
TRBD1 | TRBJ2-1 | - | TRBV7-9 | CASSQDTGTGVYNEQFF | TGTGCCAGCAGCCAAGACACCGGGACAGGGGTCTACAATGAGCAGTTCTTC
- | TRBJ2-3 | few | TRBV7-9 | CASTPAQGTDTQYF | TGTGCCAGCACCCCCGCCCAAGGGACAGATACGCAGTATTTT
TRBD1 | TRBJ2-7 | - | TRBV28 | CASSSGQGFYEQYF | TGTGCCAGCAGTTCGGGACAGGGATTCTACGAGCAGTACTTC
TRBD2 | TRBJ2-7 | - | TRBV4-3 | CASSQGRWSGGRAFYEQYF | TGCGCCAGCAGCCAAGGTCGGTGGAGTGGCGGGAGGGCCTTTTACGAGCAGTACTTC
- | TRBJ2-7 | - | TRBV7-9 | CASSQEHNHEQYF | TGTGCCAGCAGCCAAGAGCATAACCACGAGCAGTACTTC
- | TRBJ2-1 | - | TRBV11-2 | CASRGRLVVDNEQFF | TGTGCCAGCAGGGGTCGGCTAGTCGTTGACAATGAGCAGTTCTTC
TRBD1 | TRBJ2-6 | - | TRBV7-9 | CASSSSVRTGTSGANVLTF | TGTGCCAGCAGCTCTAGTGTCCGGACAGGGACCTCTGGGGCCAACGTCCTGACTTTC
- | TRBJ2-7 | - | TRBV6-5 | CASSYSYRISYEQYF | TGTGCCAGCAGTTATTCATACAGGATATCCTACGAGCAGTACTTC
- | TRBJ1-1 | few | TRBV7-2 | CASRSGALNTEAFF | TGTGCCAGCAGATCAGGGGCACTGAACACTGAAGCTTTCTTT
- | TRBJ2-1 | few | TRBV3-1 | CASTPSRTYNEQFF | TGTGCCAGCACCCCTAGCCGCACCTACAATGAGCAGTTCTTC
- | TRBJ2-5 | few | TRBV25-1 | CASSESGLRETQYF | TGTGCCAGCAGTGAATCCGGGCTCCGGGAGACCCAGTACTTC
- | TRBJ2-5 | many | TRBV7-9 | CASSSGTAKETQYF | TGTGCCAGCAGCTCCGGGACTGCTAAAGAGACCCAGTACTTC
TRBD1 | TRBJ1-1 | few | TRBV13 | CASSVGRGPSFMNTEAFF | TGTGCCAGCAGTGTTGGGAGGGGGCCAAGCTTCATGAACACTGAAGCTTTCTTT
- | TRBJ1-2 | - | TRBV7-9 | CASSLDSGLDGYTF | TGTGCCAGCAGCTTAGATTCAGGGTTGGATGGCTACACCTTC
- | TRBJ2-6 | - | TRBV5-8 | CAPAAWGRGANVLTF | TGTGCCCCCGCTGCTTGGGGGCGAGGGGCCAACGTCCTGACTTTC
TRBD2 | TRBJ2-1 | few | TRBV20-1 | CGTSRLAGGSEQFF | TGCGGTACTTCAAGACTAGCGGGGGGGTCAGAGCAGTTCTTC
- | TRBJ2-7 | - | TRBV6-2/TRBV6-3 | CASLRQIGGMDEQYF | TGTGCCAGCCTGAGACAGATAGGTGGAATGGACGAGCAGTACTTC
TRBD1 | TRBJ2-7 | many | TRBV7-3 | CASSYRDRGREQYF | TGTGCCAGCAGCTACAGGGACAGGGGGCGCGAGCAGTACTTC